Here is one T cell receptor beta chain with its context. This sample is part of a study of technical replicates of blood from a few donors. The ends lost 2 bases at V and 4 bases at J; junction bases unmatched: 7. The CDR3 loop spans 15 amino acids. From germline, CDR1 is WSHSY and CDR2 SAAADI. Assay: immunoSEQ multiplex PCR; the TCRdb copy retains only in-frame clones and omits some. This table has around 100,000 clones, 95% to 96% appearing once. The TCR sequence derives from a human donor in good health. Sequenced material: T cells isolated from PBMCs. This rearrangement joins TRBV10-2 to TRBJ2-7; 8 bases fit TRBD1. The CDR3 region has the DNA TGCGCCAGCAGTGAGGTGGGGACAGGAAGATACGAGCAGTACTTC. Its translation is CASSEVGTGRYEQYF.